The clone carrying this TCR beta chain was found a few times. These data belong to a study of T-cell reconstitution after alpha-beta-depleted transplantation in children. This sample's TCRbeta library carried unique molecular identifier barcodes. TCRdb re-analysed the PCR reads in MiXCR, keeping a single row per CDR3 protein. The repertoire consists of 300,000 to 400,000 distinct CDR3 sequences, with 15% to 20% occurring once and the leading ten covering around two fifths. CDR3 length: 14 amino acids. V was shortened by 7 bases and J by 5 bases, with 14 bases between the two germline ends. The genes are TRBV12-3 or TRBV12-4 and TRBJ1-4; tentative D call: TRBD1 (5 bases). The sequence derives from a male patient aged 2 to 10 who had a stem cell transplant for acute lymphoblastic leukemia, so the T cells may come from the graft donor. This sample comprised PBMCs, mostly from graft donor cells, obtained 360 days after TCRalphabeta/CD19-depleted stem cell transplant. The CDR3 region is CASTSGIPNEKLFF. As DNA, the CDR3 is TGTGCCAGCACCTCAGGGATCCCGAATGAAAAACTGTTTTTT.